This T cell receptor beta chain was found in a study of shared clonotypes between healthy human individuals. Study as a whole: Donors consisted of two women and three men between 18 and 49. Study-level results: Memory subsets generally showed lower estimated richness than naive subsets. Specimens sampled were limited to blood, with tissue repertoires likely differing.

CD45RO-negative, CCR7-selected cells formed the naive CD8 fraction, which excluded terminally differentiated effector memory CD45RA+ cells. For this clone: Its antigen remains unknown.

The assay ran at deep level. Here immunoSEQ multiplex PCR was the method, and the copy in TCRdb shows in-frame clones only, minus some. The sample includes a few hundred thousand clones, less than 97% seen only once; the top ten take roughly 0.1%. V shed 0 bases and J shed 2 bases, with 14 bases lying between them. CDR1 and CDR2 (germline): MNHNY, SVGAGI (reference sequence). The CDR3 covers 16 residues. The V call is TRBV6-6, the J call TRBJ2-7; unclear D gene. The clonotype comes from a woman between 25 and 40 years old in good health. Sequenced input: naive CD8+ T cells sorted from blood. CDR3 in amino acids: CASSYSIGRPTYEQYF. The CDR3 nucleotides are TGTGCCAGCAGTTACTCGATTGGAAGGCCGACCTACGAGCAGTACTTC.